This note documents a single TCR beta chain sequence. Its binding antigen is unknown. One end of the junction fails to match germline, which may point to a read error. The sample originates from a study of CD8+CD57+ T cells in acquired aplastic anemia listed by TCRdb under 2018. Concerning the study at large: A mean of about 3.2 ug of DNA, ranging from about 0.19 to 27.4 ug, was extracted from sorted CD4+ and CD8+ cells. A CD8+CD57+ expansion meant a frequency higher than the mean frequency seen in healthy subjects. Study-level results and caveats: Patients and healthy controls showed no significant difference in CD8+ Simpson's diversity (P=0.060). Although 25 to 30 CD8+ CDR3 sequences were shared by patients and controls, these sequences appeared highly expressed in patients and within the immunodominant clones of patients.

Genomic DNA served as template for TCR beta VDJ combination and CDR3 sequence profiling. TCR repertoire sequencing was run on an Illumina HiSeq 2000. As for the original processing: Repertoire assessment relied on Simpson's diversity index, CDR3 size and DJ length profiles, and TRBV/TRBJ rearrangement plots. The most abundant DNA sequence in the deep sequencing data was defined as the immunodominant clone. CDR3 amino acid sequences were checked for sharing between subjects and were compared against published repertoires and the VDJdb database. TCRdb reworked the public reads: Q25 trimming with fastp, MiXCR clone assembly, productive beta chains retained. Entries are consolidated by CDR3 protein sequence, retaining the most common genes and DNA. These V and J calls derive from TCRdb rather than the authors' analysis. The sample table holds about 260,000 distinct CDR3 sequences, of which roughly 80% were seen once. About two fifths of the sample is taken by the ten largest.

Flow cytometry had shown CD8+CD57+ cell expansion in the patients selected for sequencing. Every patient had severe acquired aplastic anemia, diagnosed using the International Study of Aplastic Anemia and Agranulocytosis and Camitta criteria. Patients had received no therapy at the time of blood sampling. In the study, sorted CD4+ and CD8+ blood T cells from patients with severe aplastic anemia and from healthy subjects underwent deep sequencing of TCR repertoires. Patients were enrolled under clinicaltrials.gov protocols 00001620, 01623167, 00001397, 00071045, 00081523 and 00961064 in the USA. Ficoll-Paque density gradient centrifugation was used to isolate peripheral blood mononuclear cells. Before DNA extraction, CD4+ and CD8+ T cells were sorted by FACS or by magnetic beads. Counted from cysteine to phenylalanine, this CDR3 has 14 amino acids. This entry keeps only the CDR3 DNA: 42 bases, framed from base 1. CDR1 SEHNR and CDR2 FQNEAQ were looked up in the germline V gene (reference sequence).

The sample comprised sorted CD4+, CD8+, or CD8+CD57+ T cells (not recorded which) from PBMCs. The chain employs TRBV7-9 and TRBJ2-3, with the D gene uncertain. The sequence was collected from a human donor with aplastic anemia. CDR3 region: CASSWAEEQDTGPF. The DNA reads TGTGCCAGCTCCTGGGCGGAAGAGCAGGATACCGGGCCATTT.